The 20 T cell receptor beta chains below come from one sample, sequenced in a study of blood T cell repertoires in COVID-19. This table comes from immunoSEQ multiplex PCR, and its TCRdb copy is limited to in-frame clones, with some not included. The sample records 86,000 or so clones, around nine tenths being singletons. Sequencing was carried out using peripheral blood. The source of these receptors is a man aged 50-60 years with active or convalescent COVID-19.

The CDR3 DNA is TGTGCCAGCGCCTCAGGGGGCCTGGAGACCCAGTACTTC. This translates into CASASGGLETQYF. The gene calls are TRBV6-5 and TRBJ2-5; 8 bases match TRBD1. V was pared by 8 bases and J by 5 bases, with 7 bases of the junction left unmatched. Germline CDR1 is MNHEY and CDR2 is SVGAGI. There are 13 residues in the CDR3.

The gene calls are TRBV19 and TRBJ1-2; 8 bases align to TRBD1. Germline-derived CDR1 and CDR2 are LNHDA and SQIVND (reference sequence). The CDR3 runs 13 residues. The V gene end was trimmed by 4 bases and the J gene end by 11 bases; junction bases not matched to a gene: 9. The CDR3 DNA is TGTGCCAGTAGTAACCGGGACAGGCCCAGGTACACCTTC. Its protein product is CASSNRDRPRYTF.

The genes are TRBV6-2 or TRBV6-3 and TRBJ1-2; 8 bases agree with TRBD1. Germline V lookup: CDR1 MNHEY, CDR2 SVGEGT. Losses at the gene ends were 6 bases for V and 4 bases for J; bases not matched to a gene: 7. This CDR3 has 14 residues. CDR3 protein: CASSPQGASYGYTF. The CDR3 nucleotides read TGTGCCAGCAGCCCCCAGGGGGCGTCCTATGGCTACACCTTC.

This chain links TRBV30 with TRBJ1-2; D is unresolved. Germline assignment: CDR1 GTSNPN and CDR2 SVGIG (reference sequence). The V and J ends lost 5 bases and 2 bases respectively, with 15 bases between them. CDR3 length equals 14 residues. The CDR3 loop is CAWERVQSNYGYTF. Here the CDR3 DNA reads TGTGCCTGGGAGAGGGTGCAGTCCAACTATGGCTACACCTTC.

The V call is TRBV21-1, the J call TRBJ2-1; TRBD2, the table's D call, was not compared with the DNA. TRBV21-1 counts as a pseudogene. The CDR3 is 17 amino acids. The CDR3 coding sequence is TGTGCCAGCAGCAAAGGTAGTAGAGCGGGCATCTACAATGAGCAGTTCTTC. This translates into CASSKGSRAGIYNEQFF.

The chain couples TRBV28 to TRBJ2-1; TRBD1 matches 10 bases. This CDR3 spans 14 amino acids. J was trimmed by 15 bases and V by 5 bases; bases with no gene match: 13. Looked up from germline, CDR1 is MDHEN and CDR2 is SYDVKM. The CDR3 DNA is TGTGCCAGCAGTAAACTCCCCGTGGGGGACAGGGGGTTCTTC. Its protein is CASSKLPVGDRGFF.

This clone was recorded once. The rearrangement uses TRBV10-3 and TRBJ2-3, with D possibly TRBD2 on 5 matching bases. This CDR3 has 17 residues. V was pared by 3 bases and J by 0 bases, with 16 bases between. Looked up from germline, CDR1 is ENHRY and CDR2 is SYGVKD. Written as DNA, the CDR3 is TGTGCCATCAGTGACCGGGGTTCGATGTCGAGCACAGATACGCAGTATTTT. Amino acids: CAISDRGSMSSTDTQYF.

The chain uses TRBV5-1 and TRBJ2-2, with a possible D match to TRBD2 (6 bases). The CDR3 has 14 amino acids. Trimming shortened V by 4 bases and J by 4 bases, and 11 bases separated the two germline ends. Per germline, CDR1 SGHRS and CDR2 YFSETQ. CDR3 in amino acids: CASSGGLLTGELFF. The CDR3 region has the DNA TGCGCCAGCAGCGGGGGACTCCTCACCGGGGAGCTGTTTTTT.

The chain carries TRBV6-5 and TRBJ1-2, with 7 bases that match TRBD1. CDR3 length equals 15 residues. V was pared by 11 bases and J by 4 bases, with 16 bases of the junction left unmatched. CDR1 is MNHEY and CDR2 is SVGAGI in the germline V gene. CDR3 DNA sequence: TGTGCCTACCTGATCGAGACAGGGTCGGGCTATGGCTACACCTTC. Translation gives CAYLIETGSGYGYTF.

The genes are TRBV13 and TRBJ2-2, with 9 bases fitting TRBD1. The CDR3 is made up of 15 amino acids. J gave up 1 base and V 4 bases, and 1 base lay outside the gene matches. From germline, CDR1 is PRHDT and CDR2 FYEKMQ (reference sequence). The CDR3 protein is CASSSDRGNTGELFF. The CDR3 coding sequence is TGTGCCAGCAGCTCGGACAGGGGGAACACCGGGGAGCTGTTTTTT.

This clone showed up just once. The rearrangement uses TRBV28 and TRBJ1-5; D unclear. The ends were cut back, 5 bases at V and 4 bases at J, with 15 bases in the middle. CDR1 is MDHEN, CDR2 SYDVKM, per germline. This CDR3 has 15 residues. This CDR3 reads CASSRPATLNQPQHF. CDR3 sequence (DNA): TGTGCCAGCAGTCGTCCAGCGACCCTTAATCAGCCCCAGCATTTT.

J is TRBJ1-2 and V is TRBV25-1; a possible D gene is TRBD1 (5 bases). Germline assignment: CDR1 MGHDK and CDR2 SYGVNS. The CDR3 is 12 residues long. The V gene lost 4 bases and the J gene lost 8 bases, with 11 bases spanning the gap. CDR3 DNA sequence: TGTGCCAGCAGTGCCCCGGGGGTAGGCTACACCTTC. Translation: CASSAPGVGYTF.

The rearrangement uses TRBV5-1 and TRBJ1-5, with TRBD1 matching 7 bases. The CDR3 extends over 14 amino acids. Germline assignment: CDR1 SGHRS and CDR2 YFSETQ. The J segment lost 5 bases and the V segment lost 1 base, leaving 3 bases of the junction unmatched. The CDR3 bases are TGCGCCAGCAGCTTGTCTACAGGGGATCAGCCCCAGCATTTT. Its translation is CASSLSTGDQPQHF.

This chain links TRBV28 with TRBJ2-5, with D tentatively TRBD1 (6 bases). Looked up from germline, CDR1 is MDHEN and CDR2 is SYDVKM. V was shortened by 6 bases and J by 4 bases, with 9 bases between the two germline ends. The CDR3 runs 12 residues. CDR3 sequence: CASRLQGETQYF. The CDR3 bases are TGTGCCAGCAGGCTACAGGGAGAGACCCAGTACTTC.

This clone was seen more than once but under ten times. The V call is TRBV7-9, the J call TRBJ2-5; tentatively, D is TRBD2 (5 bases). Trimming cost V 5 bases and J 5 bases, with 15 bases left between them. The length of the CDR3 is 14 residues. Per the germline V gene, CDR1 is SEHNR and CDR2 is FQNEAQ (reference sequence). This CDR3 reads CASSPLREQETQYF. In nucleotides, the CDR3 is TGTGCCAGCAGCCCCCTGAGGGAGCAGGAGACCCAGTACTTC.

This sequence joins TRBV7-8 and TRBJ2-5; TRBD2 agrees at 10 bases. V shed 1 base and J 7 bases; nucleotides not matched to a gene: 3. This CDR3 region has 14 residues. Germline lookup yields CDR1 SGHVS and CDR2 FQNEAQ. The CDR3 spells CASSLVVAGGTQYF. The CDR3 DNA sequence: TGTGCCAGCAGCTTAGTGGTAGCGGGGGGGACCCAGTACTTC.

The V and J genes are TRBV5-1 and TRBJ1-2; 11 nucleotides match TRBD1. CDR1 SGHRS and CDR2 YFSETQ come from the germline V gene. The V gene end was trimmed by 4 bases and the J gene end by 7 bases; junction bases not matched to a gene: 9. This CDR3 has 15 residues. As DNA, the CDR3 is TGCGCCAGCAGCCCTGGGACAGGGGGAATCGGTGGCTACACCTTC. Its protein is CASSPGTGGIGGYTF.

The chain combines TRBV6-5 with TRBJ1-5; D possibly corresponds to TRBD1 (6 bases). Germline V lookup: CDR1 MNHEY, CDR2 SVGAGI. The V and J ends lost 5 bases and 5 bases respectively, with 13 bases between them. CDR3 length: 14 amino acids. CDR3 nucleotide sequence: TGTGCCAGCAGTCAACAGGGTTCTGATCAGCCCCAGCATTTT. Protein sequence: CASSQQGSDQPQHF.

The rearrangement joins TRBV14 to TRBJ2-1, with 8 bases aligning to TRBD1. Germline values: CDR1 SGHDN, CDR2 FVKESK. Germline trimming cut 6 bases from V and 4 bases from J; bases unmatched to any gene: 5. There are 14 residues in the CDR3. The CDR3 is CASRTGQEYNEQFF. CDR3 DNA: TGTGCCAGCAGGACGGGACAGGAGTACAATGAGCAGTTCTTC.

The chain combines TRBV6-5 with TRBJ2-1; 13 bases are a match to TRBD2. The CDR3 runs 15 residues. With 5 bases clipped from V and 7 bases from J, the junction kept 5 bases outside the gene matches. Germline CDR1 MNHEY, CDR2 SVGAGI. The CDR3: CASSPGLAGSNEQFF. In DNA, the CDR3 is TGTGCCAGCAGTCCGGGACTAGCGGGGTCGAATGAGCAGTTCTTC.